The entry below gives a single TCR beta chain sequence along with its context. Its antigen is not known. CDR3 length: 15 residues. Trimming removed 7 bases at V and 2 bases at J, with 17 bases between. Germline CDR1 reads MDHEN; CDR2 reads SYDVKM. This sample is part of a study of CD8 T cells in ankylosing spondylitis. Study-level results: Apparently characteristic of ankylosing spondylitis blood was a TCR beta motif (eight highly homologous variants). Matched ankylosing spondylitis synovial fluid reportedly showed significant enrichment of disease-linked clones.

As the method for making TCR beta libraries, quantitative 5'-RACE with molecular barcodes was used. TCRdb called the 5' RACE reads again in MiXCR, with one record for every CDR3 protein. The table has about 700,000 distinct CDR3 sequences, around 17% seen once. V is TRBV28 and J is TRBJ2-5; D uncertain. Sequencing was done on a sample of blood, either unsorted or a sorted T cell fraction (not recorded which). This clonotype was obtained from a male donor with ankylosing spondylitis. DNA for the CDR3: TGTGCCAGCAACCTGGACGGTTACGCTCAAGAGACCCAGTACTTC. It encodes CASNLDGYAQETQYF.